These T cell receptor beta chains were read from a single sample in a study of blood T cell repertoires in COVID-19. This table comes from immunoSEQ multiplex PCR, and its TCRdb copy is limited to in-frame clones, with some not included. Among roughly 240,000 clones, about 82% were seen once, and the ten largest hold 5.5% to 6.5%. The source material was peripheral blood. These receptors came from a woman of 80 years or more with COVID-19, enrolled during active disease. Each CDR3 is given with its conserved first and last residue. Each record gives: CDR3 protein, CDR3 DNA, J gene, V gene, clone size, D gene. A D gene is named only where the DNA matches it firmly. Rows may omit the clone size; those that give it use once, few, many or a size class.

CDR3aa: CASKTGELFF
CDR3nt: TGTGCCAGTAAAACCGGGGAGCTGTTTTTT
j_gene: TRBJ2-2
v_gene: TRBV28
abundance: .
d_gene: .

CDR3aa: CASSLKTGGINTIYF
CDR3nt: TGTGCCAGCAGCCTAAAGACAGGGGGCATAAACACCATATATTTT
j_gene: TRBJ1-3
v_gene: TRBV3-1/TRBV3-2
abundance: few
d_gene: TRBD1

CDR3aa: CASSTNTDTQYF
CDR3nt: TGTGCCAGCAGTACTAACACAGATACGCAGTATTTT
j_gene: TRBJ2-3
v_gene: TRBV6-5
abundance: .
d_gene: .

CDR3aa: CASSEGWGGNSPLHF
CDR3nt: TGTGCCAGCAGTGAAGGGTGGGGAGGCAATTCACCCCTCCACTTT
j_gene: TRBJ1-6
v_gene: TRBV6-1
abundance: few
d_gene: .

CDR3aa: CASSVTGRGYTF
CDR3nt: TGTGCCAGCAGCGTGACAGGTCGCGGCTACACCTTC
j_gene: TRBJ1-2
v_gene: TRBV5-5
abundance: few
d_gene: .

CDR3aa: CASSFPKTGGYTF
CDR3nt: TGTGCCAGCAGTTTTCCTAAAACGGGGGGCTACACCTTC
j_gene: TRBJ1-2
v_gene: TRBV28
abundance: .
d_gene: .

CDR3aa: CASSAGVSGGQETQYF
CDR3nt: TGCGCCAGCAGCGCAGGGGTTAGCGGGGGCCAAGAGACCCAGTACTTC
j_gene: TRBJ2-5
v_gene: TRBV5-1
abundance: .
d_gene: TRBD2

CDR3aa: CASSGDTNTEAFF
CDR3nt: TGTGCCAGCAGTGGCGACACGAACACTGAAGCTTTCTTT
j_gene: TRBJ1-1
v_gene: TRBV2
abundance: .
d_gene: .

CDR3aa: CASSSGRTSGNYNEQFF
CDR3nt: TGTGCCAGCAGCTCCGGACGGACTAGCGGGAATTACAATGAGCAGTTCTTC
j_gene: TRBJ2-1
v_gene: TRBV9
abundance: .
d_gene: TRBD2

CDR3aa: CASSLGTDYGYTF
CDR3nt: TGTGCCAGCAGTTTGGGGACAGACTATGGCTACACCTTC
j_gene: TRBJ1-2
v_gene: TRBV28
abundance: .
d_gene: TRBD1

CDR3aa: CASSAQGANTEAFF
CDR3nt: TGCGCCAGCAGCGCTCAGGGGGCGAACACTGAAGCTTTCTTT
j_gene: TRBJ1-1
v_gene: TRBV5-1
abundance: few
d_gene: TRBD1

CDR3aa: CASSPPLAGGSEQFF
CDR3nt: TGTGCCAGCAGTCCTCCCCTAGCGGGGGGGAGTGAGCAGTTCTTC
j_gene: TRBJ2-1
v_gene: TRBV28
abundance: once
d_gene: TRBD2

CDR3aa: CASSQTAGGRGEQYF
CDR3nt: TGTGCCAGCAGCCAAACCGCGGGGGGGCGGGGCGAGCAGTACTTC
j_gene: TRBJ2-7
v_gene: TRBV3-1/TRBV3-2
abundance: once
d_gene: TRBD2

CDR3aa: CASSEARRGRSGNTIYF
CDR3nt: TGTGCCAGCAGTGAAGCTCGCAGGGGGCGATCTGGAAACACCATATATTTT
j_gene: TRBJ1-3
v_gene: TRBV6-1
abundance: .
d_gene: TRBD1

CDR3aa: CASGRTGDITDTQYF
CDR3nt: TGTGCCAGCGGACGGACAGGGGATATCACAGATACGCAGTATTTT
j_gene: TRBJ2-3
v_gene: TRBV11-2
abundance: .
d_gene: TRBD1

CDR3aa: CASRDTGREFTLHF
CDR3nt: TGTGCCAGCAGGGATACAGGGCGCGAATTCACCCTCCACTTT
j_gene: TRBJ1-6
v_gene: TRBV27
abundance: .
d_gene: .

CDR3aa: CASSLGQGTQETQYF
CDR3nt: TGTGCCAGCAGCCTCGGACAGGGAACTCAAGAGACCCAGTACTTC
j_gene: TRBJ2-5
v_gene: TRBV11-3
abundance: .
d_gene: TRBD1

CDR3aa: CASSFRQGNEKLFF
CDR3nt: TGTGCCAGCAGCTTCAGGCAGGGAAATGAAAAACTGTTTTTT
j_gene: TRBJ1-4
v_gene: TRBV7-9
abundance: .
d_gene: .

CDR3aa: CASSEGPETQYF
CDR3nt: TGTGCCAGCAGTGAGGGCCCGGAGACCCAGTACTTC
j_gene: TRBJ2-5
v_gene: TRBV6-1
abundance: .
d_gene: .

CDR3aa: CASSFPRTGYYEQYF
CDR3nt: TGTGCCAGCAGCTTCCCTCGGACAGGGTACTACGAGCAGTACTTC
j_gene: TRBJ2-7
v_gene: TRBV7-3
abundance: few
d_gene: TRBD1

CDR3aa: CASSLTRDRGSYGYTF
CDR3nt: TGTGCCAGCAGTTTGACCCGGGACAGGGGTAGCTATGGCTACACCTTC
j_gene: TRBJ1-2
v_gene: TRBV27
abundance: .
d_gene: TRBD1

CDR3aa: CASTRGYQPQHF
CDR3nt: TGTGCCAGCACTCGAGGGTATCAGCCCCAGCATTTT
j_gene: TRBJ1-5
v_gene: TRBV28
abundance: .
d_gene: .

CDR3aa: CASSGFTYNEQFF
CDR3nt: TGTGCCAGCAGTGGTTTTACCTACAATGAGCAGTTCTTC
j_gene: TRBJ2-1
v_gene: TRBV2
abundance: .
d_gene: .

CDR3aa: CAIRNGAGTDTQYF
CDR3nt: TGTGCCATCAGGAATGGGGCCGGCACAGATACGCAGTATTTT
j_gene: TRBJ2-3
v_gene: TRBV10-3
abundance: .
d_gene: .

CDR3aa: CASSFVGQVYGYTF
CDR3nt: TGTGCCAGCAGTTTTGTGGGACAGGTTTATGGCTACACCTTC
j_gene: TRBJ1-2
v_gene: TRBV6-5
abundance: .
d_gene: TRBD1

CDR3aa: CASSIGLAGGPNTGELFF
CDR3nt: TGTGCCAGCAGCATAGGACTAGCGGGGGGCCCGAACACCGGGGAGCTGTTTTTT
j_gene: TRBJ2-2
v_gene: TRBV9
abundance: .
d_gene: TRBD2

CDR3aa: CAWSPLGTYEQYF
CDR3nt: TGTGCCTGGAGTCCATTAGGGACTTACGAGCAGTACTTC
j_gene: TRBJ2-7
v_gene: TRBV30
abundance: .
d_gene: .

CDR3aa: CASSWMTSCSSYNEQFF
CDR3nt: TGTGCCAGCAGCTGGATGACTAGCTGCAGCTCCTACAATGAGCAGTTCTTC
j_gene: TRBJ2-1
v_gene: TRBV11-3
abundance: once
d_gene: TRBD2

CDR3aa: CASSHGDSHTEAFF
CDR3nt: TGTGCCAGCAGCCACGGTGACAGCCACACTGAAGCTTTCTTT
j_gene: TRBJ1-1
v_gene: TRBV5-6
abundance: .
d_gene: .

CDR3aa: CASSLGAGGQDTQYF
CDR3nt: TGTGCCAGCAGCTTAGGTGCGGGGGGCCAGGATACGCAGTATTTT
j_gene: TRBJ2-3
v_gene: TRBV11-3
abundance: .
d_gene: TRBD2

CDR3aa: CASSYSHGQGANTF
CDR3nt: TGTGCCAGCAGTTACTCGCATGGACAGGGGGCGAACACCTTC
j_gene: TRBJ1-2
v_gene: TRBV6-5
abundance: .
d_gene: TRBD1

CDR3aa: CASSYSRVAGGREQFF
CDR3nt: TGTGCCAGCAGTTACTCCCGGGTAGCGGGGGGGCGAGAGCAGTTCTTC
j_gene: TRBJ2-1
v_gene: TRBV6-2/TRBV6-3
abundance: .
d_gene: TRBD2

CDR3aa: CASRPPPGQGAYEQYF
CDR3nt: TGTGCCAGCAGACCCCCCCCGGGACAGGGGGCTTACGAGCAGTACTTC
j_gene: TRBJ2-7
v_gene: TRBV28
abundance: .
d_gene: TRBD1

CDR3aa: CATSDPGQGRYSNQPQHF
CDR3nt: TGTGCCACCAGTGACCCGGGACAGGGAAGATATAGCAATCAGCCCCAGCATTTT
j_gene: TRBJ1-5
v_gene: TRBV24-1
abundance: once
d_gene: TRBD1

CDR3aa: CSVMTGNYGYTF
CDR3nt: TGCAGCGTCATGACAGGGAACTATGGCTACACCTTC
j_gene: TRBJ1-2
v_gene: TRBV29-1
abundance: .
d_gene: TRBD1

CDR3aa: CASSLEPGGTGELFF
CDR3nt: TGTGCCAGCAGCTTGGAACCAGGGGGGACCGGGGAGCTGTTTTTT
j_gene: TRBJ2-2
v_gene: TRBV7-7
abundance: .
d_gene: .

CDR3aa: CASSSRGQPNSPLHF
CDR3nt: TGTGCCAGCAGTTCTCGAGGACAGCCTAATTCACCCCTCCACTTT
j_gene: TRBJ1-6
v_gene: TRBV7-9
abundance: once
d_gene: .

CDR3aa: CASSPDLLNEQFF
CDR3nt: TGTGCTAGCAGCCCGGACTTACTCAATGAGCAGTTCTTC
j_gene: TRBJ2-1
v_gene: TRBV7-7
abundance: .
d_gene: .

CDR3aa: CASSPIAGIQETQYF
CDR3nt: TGTGCCAGCTCACCTATAGCGGGGATCCAAGAGACCCAGTACTTC
j_gene: TRBJ2-5
v_gene: TRBV18
abundance: .
d_gene: TRBD2

CDR3aa: CASSLMSGGRGSNQPQHF
CDR3nt: TGTGCCAGCAGTTTAATGAGCGGGGGGCGCGGAAGCAATCAGCCCCAGCATTTT
j_gene: TRBJ1-5
v_gene: TRBV27
abundance: .
d_gene: .